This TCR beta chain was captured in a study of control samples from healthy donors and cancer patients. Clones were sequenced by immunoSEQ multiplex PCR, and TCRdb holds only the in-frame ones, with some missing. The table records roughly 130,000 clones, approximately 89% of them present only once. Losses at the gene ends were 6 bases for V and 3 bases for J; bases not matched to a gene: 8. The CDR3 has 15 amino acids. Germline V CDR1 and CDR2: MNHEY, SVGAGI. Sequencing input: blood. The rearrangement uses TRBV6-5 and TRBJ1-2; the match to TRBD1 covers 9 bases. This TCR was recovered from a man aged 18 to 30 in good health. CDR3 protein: CASRGTGGFYYGYTF. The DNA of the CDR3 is TGTGCCAGCAGGGGTACAGGGGGCTTTTACTATGGCTACACCTTC.